This section outlines one T cell receptor beta chain sequence together with its context. Antigen: not known. Germline lookup yields CDR1 MNHEY and CDR2 SVGAGI. V lost 4 bases, J lost 5 bases, and 8 bases lay in between. This CDR3 is 13 amino acids long. This entry is derived from a study of T cell responses to AZD1222 COVID-19 vaccine. Study-wide findings and caveats: Unmutated regions of variants are reportedly targeted by nearly half of spike-specific TCRs. Repertoire sampling happened only post peak T cell response.

Measured with immunoSEQ multiplex PCR; TCRdb has only the in-frame clones, and not every one. The data show some 100,000 clones, with 90% to 95% seen just once and approximately 3.1% held by the top ten. This TCR came from an adult who received the AZD1222 COVID-19 vaccine. This material consisted of peripheral blood, taken 28 days after the second AZD1222 dose. This chain joins TRBV6-5 and TRBJ2-2; D not certain. The CDR3 protein is CASSSLRTGELFF. The CDR3 DNA reads TGTGCCAGCAGTTCCCTGAGGACCGGGGAGCTGTTTTTT.